This T cell receptor (beta chain) was documented in a study of T cell repertoires in cytomegalovirus infection. In the study overall: Public TCR beta signature analysis indicated the presence of both CMV infection and matching HLA type.

This CDR3 comprises 14 residues. Trimming removed 8 bases at V and 0 bases at J, with 14 bases between. Looked up from germline, CDR1 is SNHLY and CDR2 is FYNNEI. At least ten counts were recorded for this clonotype. Antigen: not known. From the reads, TCRdb called clonotypes with MiXCR, one entry per CDR3 protein. The table shows 200,000 to 300,000 distinct CDR3 sequences, with about an eighth occurring only once. Study-level findings and limits: Identification of carriers of CMV plus the relevant HLA was performed using cumulative public TCR beta family frequency. HLA-C-restricted, CMV-specific TCR beta clonotypes were dominant ex vivo.

This chain joins TRBV2 and TRBJ2-7; D is unclear. The source material was PBMCs. The sequence came from a human donor in good health (CMV status not recorded). Some clones in this sample may be carry-over from other donors' samples. CDR3 bases: TGTGCCAGCCGGCCTGGACGGTACTCCTACGAGCAGTACTTC. Its translation is CASRPGRYSYEQYF.